The rows below give T cell receptor beta chains drawn from one sample of a study of shared clonotypes between healthy human individuals. Produced via immunoSEQ multiplex PCR; TCRdb's table is partial and in-frame only. The table includes roughly 1,500,000 clones, roughly 98.5% detected once. Sequenced material: naive CD4+ T cells sorted from blood. The receptors here all came from a man younger than 40 in good health. Both conserved end residues are part of each CDR3. A D gene is named only where the DNA matches it firmly. Not all rows give a size; the values are once, few, many and, for expanded clones, a class.

TGTGCCAGCTCACCACGTCCGGGGCCCAACACTGAAGCTTTCTTT	CASSPRPGPNTEAFF	NA	NA	TRBV18	TRBJ1-1
TGTGCCAGCAGCTCAACCGCTCTGGGGGGTCACGAGCAGTACTTC	CASSSTALGGHEQYF	NA	NA	TRBV7-9	TRBJ2-7
TGCAGCGTTCCTTCGCCGGGACGGGCGGCCGGGGAGCTGTTTTTT	CSVPSPGRAAGELFF	NA	NA	TRBV29-1	TRBJ2-2
TGTGCCAGCAGCGGACAGGGCCCGTATTATGGCTACACCTTC	CASSGQGPYYGYTF	TRBD1	NA	TRBV7-2	TRBJ1-2
TGTGCCAGCAGTTTAGACCAGGGGCCCCTAAGGGGCTACACCTTC	CASSLDQGPLRGYTF	NA	once	TRBV28	TRBJ1-2
TGTGCCAGCAGTTTTACGGTTAATTACGAGCAGTACTTC	CASSFTVNYEQYF	NA	once	TRBV28	TRBJ2-7
TGTGCCACCAGCATTGACAGGTATTACAATGAGCAGTTCTTC	CATSIDRYYNEQFF	NA	NA	TRBV15	TRBJ2-1
TGTGCCAGCAGCCCATCCCGGACACATGGCTACACCTTC	CASSPSRTHGYTF	NA	NA	TRBV5-6	TRBJ1-2
TGTGCCAGCAGCCCCCGGGACAGCAACTATGGCTACACCTTC	CASSPRDSNYGYTF	TRBD1	NA	TRBV7-2	TRBJ1-2
TGTGCCAGCAGCTTAGTAGCGGGAGTTATCTACAATGAGCAGTTCTTC	CASSLVAGVIYNEQFF	TRBD2	NA	TRBV7-2	TRBJ2-1
TGTGCCAGCAGGCGCCCGGGAGTGGGCAATCAGCCCCAGCATTTT	CASRRPGVGNQPQHF	NA	NA	TRBV6-1	TRBJ1-5
TGTGCCAGCAGTTCAGGGGCAAAACGGCAGTTCTTC	CASSSGAKRQFF	NA	once	TRBV28	TRBJ2-1
TGTGCCAGCTCACCACCCACCCGGGACTACCACTCCTACGAGCAGTACTTC	CASSPPTRDYHSYEQYF	TRBD2	NA	TRBV18	TRBJ2-7
TGCAGCGCCCTCAGTGGAAACACCATATATTTT	CSALSGNTIYF	NA	NA	TRBV29-1	TRBJ1-3
TGCGCCAGCAGCCCGGGACTAGCGGGGGCCCAGCCCTACAATGAGCAGTTCTTC	CASSPGLAGAQPYNEQFF	TRBD2	NA	TRBV5-1	TRBJ2-1
TGTGCCAGCATGAGGACAGGGAGTCACGAGCAGTACTTC	CASMRTGSHEQYF	TRBD1	NA	TRBV6-1	TRBJ2-7
TGTGCCAGCAGCTTAGCGGGAGCTGGTGGCTACGAGCAGTACTTC	CASSLAGAGGYEQYF	TRBD2	NA	TRBV28	TRBJ2-7
TGTGCCAGCAGCAACGGACAGGCAGTCAACGAGGAGACCCAGTACTTC	CASSNGQAVNEETQYF	TRBD1	NA	TRBV9	TRBJ2-5
TGTGCCAGCAGCTTCTCGGGCCCGAACACCGGGGAGCTGTTTTTT	CASSFSGPNTGELFF	NA	NA	TRBV5-6	TRBJ2-2
TGTGCCAGTAGCGGGAGACGGGAGACCCAGTACTTC	CASSGRRETQYF	NA	NA	TRBV19	TRBJ2-5
TGTGCCTGGAGTAGGGGACATACCTACGAGCAGTACTTC	CAWSRGHTYEQYF	NA	NA	TRBV30	TRBJ2-7
TGTGCCAGCTACGCGCAGGCAATGTTAGCGGGAGGGCCTTCCTACGAGCAGTACTTC	CASYAQAMLAGGPSYEQYF	TRBD2	NA	TRBV7-3	TRBJ2-7
TGTGCCAGCAGTACCATTCGAGACCGGGACAGGGGCACAGATACGCAGTATTTT	CASSTIRDRDRGTDTQYF	TRBD1	NA	TRBV2	TRBJ2-3
TGTGCCTCCCGGACAGATCAAGAGACCCAGTACTTC	CASRTDQETQYF	NA	NA	TRBV2	TRBJ2-5
TGTGCCAGCTCTTCAGGGAGCTCCTACGAGCAGTACTTC	CASSSGSSYEQYF	NA	NA	TRBV5-6	TRBJ2-7
TGTGCCGCAAGCGTAGAATTCGGGACAGGGAACACTGAAGCTTTCTTT	CAASVEFGTGNTEAFF	TRBD1	NA	TRBV28	TRBJ1-1
TGCAGCGTAACGAGACAGGATGGGACCCAGTACTTC	CSVTRQDGTQYF	NA	NA	TRBV29-1	TRBJ2-5
TGTGCCAGTAGTATGTTCGTGGGGGAGCTGTTTTTT	CASSMFVGELFF	NA	NA	TRBV19	TRBJ2-2
TGTGCCAGTAGTATTTCTAGCGGGAGGAGCAATGAGCAGTTCTTC	CASSISSGRSNEQFF	TRBD2	NA	TRBV19	TRBJ2-1
TGTGCCAGCTCATCTTACGGGACTAGCGGGAATGAGCAGTTCTTC	CASSSYGTSGNEQFF	TRBD2	NA	TRBV18	TRBJ2-1
TGTGCCAGCAGCCCTCTCGGGACGCGCTCCTACGAGCAGTACTTC	CASSPLGTRSYEQYF	NA	NA	TRBV7-9	TRBJ2-7
TGTGCCAGCAGCACCCGCAGCGGGGGTAATGAAGCTTTCTTT	CASSTRSGGNEAFF	NA	once	TRBV9	TRBJ1-1
TGTGCCAGCAGTTATGGCGGACGGCGGGGCGACGAGCAGTTCTTC	CASSYGGRRGDEQFF	NA	NA	TRBV6-5	TRBJ2-1
TGTGCCAGCAGCGACCCCGTAGCGGGGGGAAACAATGAGCAGTTCTTC	CASSDPVAGGNNEQFF	TRBD2	NA	TRBV9	TRBJ2-1
TGTGCCAGCAGCTTAGGAAGTAGCGGGACCTACGAGCAGTACTTC	CASSLGSSGTYEQYF	TRBD2	NA	TRBV7-2	TRBJ2-7
TGTGCCAGCAGTCCCTGGGGGGTCAGGGAGCTGTTTTTT	CASSPWGVRELFF	NA	NA	TRBV28	TRBJ2-2
TGTGCCAGCAGTGAGATCCGGGACTCTTACTATGGCTACACCTTC	CASSEIRDSYYGYTF	NA	once	TRBV2	TRBJ1-2
TGTGCCAGCTCACCCCCACTGAACACCGGGGAGCTGTTTTTT	CASSPPLNTGELFF	NA	NA	TRBV18	TRBJ2-2
TGTGCCAGCAGCTTATGGGACAGGAGGGGAGAGACCCAGTACTTC	CASSLWDRRGETQYF	TRBD1	NA	TRBV7-6	TRBJ2-5
TGCGCCAGCAGCCAAGAGCTTAGCGGAGCCTACGAGCAGTACTTC	CASSQELSGAYEQYF	NA	NA	TRBV4-3	TRBJ2-7
TGTGCCAGCAGCACCAAGCTAGGGGCACCCCGGCGGGAGACCCAGTACTTC	CASSTKLGAPRRETQYF	NA	NA	TRBV21-1	TRBJ2-5
TGTGCCAGCTCACCGGCGGATCAGCGGGGGATCTACAATGAGCAGTTCTTC	CASSPADQRGIYNEQFF	TRBD2	NA	TRBV18	TRBJ2-1
TGTGCCAGCAGCCCCCGACCCCTAGCGGGACTAGCTCAAGAGACCCAGTACTTC	CASSPRPLAGLAQETQYF	TRBD2	NA	TRBV7-8	TRBJ2-5
TGTGCCAGCAGGTTCACCGGGACCCCCTACTACGAGCAGTACTTC	CASRFTGTPYYEQYF	NA	NA	TRBV7-2	TRBJ2-7
TGCAGCGTTTTGAATGAGGGGGGGATAGGACAGGGTACCTATGGCTACACCTTC	CSVLNEGGIGQGTYGYTF	TRBD1	NA	TRBV29-1	TRBJ1-2
TGTGCCAGCAATTCCGGCCAGCAGTATTTT	CASNSGQQYF	NA	NA	TRBV2	TRBJ2-3
TGTGCCAGCGGGACAGGGAAGGCGGGTCAGCCCCAGCATTTT	CASGTGKAGQPQHF	TRBD1	NA	TRBV27	TRBJ1-5
TGTGCCAGCAGTATACAGGGGGATGGTCAGCCCCAGCATTTT	CASSIQGDGQPQHF	TRBD1	NA	TRBV27	TRBJ1-5
TGTGCCAGCAGCGTCGGGACAGGGGTCGGAAACACCATATATTTT	CASSVGTGVGNTIYF	TRBD1	NA	TRBV9	TRBJ1-3
TGCGCCAGCAGCTTGGTTGTGACACACAGCACAGATACGCAGTATTTT	CASSLVVTHSTDTQYF	NA	NA	TRBV5-1	TRBJ2-3
TGCGCCAGCCTACCGGGAACTGGGGCCAACGTCCTGACTTTC	CASLPGTGANVLTF	NA	NA	TRBV5-1	TRBJ2-6
TGTGCCAGCAGCTTAGACTACCCCTCCGGGGAGCAGTACTTC	CASSLDYPSGEQYF	NA	NA	TRBV11-2	TRBJ2-7
TGCGCCAGCAGCTCGAAGATACAGGGGGGAGACCGAGAGACCCAGTACTTC	CASSSKIQGGDRETQYF	TRBD1	NA	TRBV5-1	TRBJ2-5
TGTGCCAGCAGCTTGGGGCTAGGGGAGACCCAGTACTTC	CASSLGLGETQYF	NA	NA	TRBV7-3	TRBJ2-5
TGTGCCAGCAGCTTCCGGGACTATGACAATGAGCAGTTCTTC	CASSFRDYDNEQFF	TRBD2	NA	TRBV11-2	TRBJ2-1
TGTGCCAGCAGTGAATACTACACGCCCAGGACCGGCTACACCTTC	CASSEYYTPRTGYTF	NA	NA	TRBV25-1	TRBJ1-2